The T cell receptor beta chain under discussion was sequenced for a study of identical twins. Overall study results and limits: Out-of-frame alpha sequences shared between twins exhibited an excess of low generation probability. The models gave estimates that fell short of the out-of-frame TCR alpha sharing seen in monozygotic twins. Cord blood beta clonotypes that were abundant carried fewer insertions, and memory repertoires showed no such trend.

This CDR3 spans 11 amino acids. Deletions cut 5 bases from V and 4 bases from J, with 8 bases between. Germline V lookup: CDR1 DFQATT, CDR2 SNEGSKA (reference sequence). Worth noting for this clonotype: Its antigen is undetermined.

TCRdb analysed the 5' RACE reads with MiXCR anew, one entry per CDR3 protein. The data show around 200,000 distinct CDR3 sequences, less than 9.5% seen once. The clonotype was recovered from a young woman in good health. Sequencing input: memory (CD45RO+) T cells sorted from blood. J is TRBJ1-2 and V is TRBV20-1, with D possibly being TRBD1 (5 bases). CDR3 in DNA: TGCAGTGCTCCAACAGGCTATGGCTACACCTTC. Protein: CSAPTGYGYTF.